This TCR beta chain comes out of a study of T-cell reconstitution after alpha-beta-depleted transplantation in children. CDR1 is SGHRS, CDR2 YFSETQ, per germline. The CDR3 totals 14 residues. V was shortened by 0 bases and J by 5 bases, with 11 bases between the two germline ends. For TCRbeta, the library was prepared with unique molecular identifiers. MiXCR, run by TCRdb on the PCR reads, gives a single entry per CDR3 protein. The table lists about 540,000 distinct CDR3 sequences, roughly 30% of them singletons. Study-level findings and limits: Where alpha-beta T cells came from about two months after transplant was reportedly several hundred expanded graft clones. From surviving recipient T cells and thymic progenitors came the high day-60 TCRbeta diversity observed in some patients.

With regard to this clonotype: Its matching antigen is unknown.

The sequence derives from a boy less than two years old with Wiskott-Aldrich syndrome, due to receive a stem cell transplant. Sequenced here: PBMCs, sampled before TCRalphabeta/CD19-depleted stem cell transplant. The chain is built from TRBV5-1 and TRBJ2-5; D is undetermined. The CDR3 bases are TGCGCCAGCAGCTTGGAGGTGGTTTGGGAGACCCAGTACTTC. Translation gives CASSLEVVWETQYF.